This TCR beta chain was documented in a study of regulatory T cells in long-lasting Graves disease. The sample's time point: persistent/refractory GD, antithyroid drugs over 5 years with positive TRAb. PBMCs provided the RNA from which the TCR library was made. The patient group derived from an endocrinology department in Xi'an, China. Arm-PCR of CDR3 regions and iRepertoire HTBI primers were the basis on which TCR beta libraries were built. TCRdb processed the multiplex PCR reads anew with MiXCR; each CDR3 protein has one entry. Seen here are roughly 500,000 distinct CDR3 sequences, under 25% observed once, and the top ten hold approximately 14%. This clonotype was observed at least ten times. CDR3 size: 16 residues. CDR1 MNHEY and CDR2 SMNVEV come from the germline V gene (reference sequence). With V trimmed by 4 bases and J by 2 bases, 8 bases remained unmatched.

This rearrangement joins TRBV27 to TRBJ2-5; TRBD1 matches at 9 bases. The source of this sequence is a female donor with Graves disease. The specimen comprised peripheral blood mononuclear cells (PBMCs), sampled when the disease was refractory, from a patient treated with antithyroid drugs. CDR3 nucleotide sequence: TGTGCCAGCAGTTCACAGGGGGCTGCGGGGCAAGAGACCCAGTACTTC. Residues: CASSSQGAAGQETQYF.